This is a list of T cell receptor beta chains from one sample in a study of blood T cell repertoires in COVID-19. The method was immunoSEQ multiplex PCR; TCRdb's version includes in-frame clones alone and lacks a portion of them. The profile shows fewer than 350,000 clones, around 85% of them singletons. The specimen was PBMCs or T cells enriched from blood (not recorded which). The receptor set was obtained from a woman aged 40 to 55 with acute COVID-19. Each CDR3 is given with its conserved first and last residue. The D gene is left open where the match is weak. Size is stated for part of the rows, as once, few or many counts, or as a class when the clone is expanded.

J,V,size,D,DNA,CDR3
TRBJ1-1,TRBV29-1,.,TRBD1,TGCAGCGGCGGACAGGCGTCTAACACTGAAGCTTTCTTT,CSGGQASNTEAFF
TRBJ1-2,TRBV19,.,TRBD1,TGTGCCAGTAGTAGACCTCAGGGGGGAAATAACTATGGCTACACCTTC,CASSRPQGGNNYGYTF
TRBJ1-1,TRBV19,.,.,TGTGCCAGTAGTATGCAGACAAACACTGAAGCTTTCTTT,CASSMQTNTEAFF
TRBJ1-1,TRBV23-1,once,TRBD1,TGCGCCAGCAGTTTTCGGACAGGGTATTCTGAAGCTTTCTTT,CASSFRTGYSEAFF
TRBJ1-4,TRBV29-1,.,.,TGCAGCGCTCTGGGGGCGATGGATGAAAAACTGTTTTTT,CSALGAMDEKLFF
TRBJ2-1,TRBV14,.,.,TGTGCCAGCAGCCGCGAACGGGGGAGGTTCGATGAGCAGTTCTTC,CASSRERGRFDEQFF
TRBJ1-1,TRBV15,once,TRBD1,TGTGCCACCAGTCACACCCCCGGACAGGGCCAAGAAGCTTTCTTT,CATSHTPGQGQEAFF
TRBJ2-5,TRBV7-3,.,TRBD2,TGTGCCAGCAGCCCGACCGGGACTACGGAGACCCAGTACTTC,CASSPTGTTETQYF
TRBJ2-2,TRBV5-1,.,TRBD2,TGCGCCAGCAGCTTGGCCGGGACTAGCGGGAATAAGAACACCGGGGAGCTGTTTTTT,CASSLAGTSGNKNTGELFF
TRBJ2-1,TRBV10-3,.,TRBD2,TGTGCCACTGCTGCCGGGACTAGCGGGAGTGAGCAGTTCTTC,CATAAGTSGSEQFF
TRBJ2-3,TRBV5-6,once,TRBD1,TGTGCCAGCAGCAAGGGGACAGGGACTACCTTCTACACAGATACGCAGTATTTT,CASSKGTGTTFYTDTQYF
TRBJ2-2,TRBV5-1,once,.,TGCGCCAGCAGCTTATCATGGCTCACCGGGGAGCTGTTTTTT,CASSLSWLTGELFF
TRBJ2-7,TRBV7-8,.,TRBD1,TGTGCCAGCAGCCGACAGGGTTTCTACGAGCAGTACTTC,CASSRQGFYEQYF
TRBJ1-1,TRBV11-1,.,.,TGTGCCAGCAGCTTAGCGACACGTGAAGCTTTCTTT,CASSLATREAFF
TRBJ1-5,TRBV15,.,.,TGTGCCACCAGCAGAGATGGTAGACAGCCCCAGCATTTT,CATSRDGRQPQHF
TRBJ2-7,TRBV6-2/TRBV6-3,once,.,TGTGCCAGCAGTTACGATTTATGGGGCGACAGAAACTACGAGCAGTACTTC,CASSYDLWGDRNYEQYF
TRBJ2-7,TRBV7-8,few,.,TGTGCCAGCAGCGCAATCCCAGGGGTTTTACCCTACGAGCAGTACTTC,CASSAIPGVLPYEQYF
TRBJ2-2,TRBV7-9,.,TRBD1,TGTGCCAGCAGCTTCACGGACAGGGGGCCAATCGACACCGGGGAGCTGTTTTTT,CASSFTDRGPIDTGELFF
TRBJ2-7,TRBV6-2/TRBV6-3,once,TRBD2,TGTGCCAGCAGTTCGGGACTAGCGGGGTCTCGCTCCTACGAGCAGTACTTC,CASSSGLAGSRSYEQYF
TRBJ2-2,TRBV3-1/TRBV3-2,.,TRBD1,TGTGCCAGCAGCCAAGCCCCGAACCCAGGGGGCATCTTTCCCGGGGAGCTGTTTTTT,CASSQAPNPGGIFPGELFF